Following are 19 T cell receptor beta chains from one sample sequenced in a study of T-cell reconstitution after alpha-beta-depleted transplantation in children. Unique molecular identifiers were incorporated when the TCRbeta library was constructed. Each CDR3 protein is one row after TCRdb ran MiXCR on the PCR reads. The repertoire holds about 540,000 distinct CDR3 sequences, with roughly 18% as singletons. The sequenced sample was PBMCs from the stem cell graft donor, obtained from the stem cell graft. The receptors stem from a human donor who donated a stem cell graft to a child with acute lymphoblastic leukemia.

This clonotype was counted between two and nine times. The J gene is TRBJ2-3, the V gene TRBV12-3 or TRBV12-4, with D unclear. V dropped 2 bases and J dropped 4 bases, with 13 bases sitting between them. CDR3 length: 15 amino acids. CDR3 nucleotide sequence: TGTGCCAGCAGTTTATCCCCCTACCGCCCAGATACGCAGTATTTT. It translates to CASSLSPYRPDTQYF.

This clonotype has just a few counts. The chain couples TRBV15 to TRBJ2-7; possible D gene TRBD2, 6 bases. The CDR3 length is 15 residues. In germline, CDR1 is LNHNV, CDR2 YYDKDF (reference sequence). V dropped 0 bases and J dropped 3 bases, with 12 bases sitting between them. The CDR3 DNA follows: TGTGCCACCAGCAGAGATCCGGGAGTAAGCTACGAGCAGTACTTC. Protein: CATSRDPGVSYEQYF.

This clonotype turned up a few times. This chain connects TRBV15 to TRBJ2-1; possible D gene TRBD1, 5 bases. Between the trimmed V and J ends, which lost 1 base and 3 bases, there was a span of 10 bases. The CDR3 has 15 amino acids. The V gene's germline CDR1 is LNHNV and CDR2 YYDKDF (reference sequence). The CDR3 loop is CATSRVRVNYNEQFF. The DNA for the CDR3 is TGTGCCACCAGCAGAGTCAGGGTAAACTACAATGAGCAGTTCTTC. The whole variable domain, filled in from reference TRBV15 and TRBJ2-1, reads DAMVIQNPRYQVTQFGKPVTLSCSQTLNHNVMYWYQQKSSQAPKLLFHYYDKDFNNEADTPDNFQSRRPNTSFCFLDIRSPGLGDTAMYLCATSRVRVNYNEQFFGPGTRLTVL.

This clonotype was seen a handful of times. Mismatch with germline at one junction end may stem from a read error. CDR3 DNA: TGTGCCAGCAGTTTTACTCCCGGGACTAGCGGGACCTTC. It codes for CASSFTPGTSGTF. The chain links TRBV12-3 or TRBV12-4 to TRBJ2-4; 13 bases are shared with TRBD2. CDR3 length equals 13 residues.

The CDR3 loop is CASSLVRERVNTEQFF. Written as DNA, the CDR3 is TGTGCCAGCAGCTTAGTGCGGGAGCGGGTAAACACTGAGCAGTTCTTC. The chain employs TRBV7-8 and TRBJ2-1, with 7 bases lining up with TRBD2. CDR1 is SGHVS and CDR2 is FQNEAQ in the germline V gene. This CDR3 has 16 amino acids. Unmatched junction bases numbered 12, after V lost 1 base and J lost 9 bases. Variable domain in full (rest from reference TRBV7-8 and TRBJ2-1): GAGVSQSPRYKVAKRGQDVALRCDPISGHVSLFWYQQALGQGPEFLTYFQNEAQLDKSGLPSDRFFAERPEGSVSTLKIQRTQQEDSAVYLCASSLVRERVNTEQFFGPGTRLTVL.

This clonotype was observed a few times. The chain has TRBV29-1 and TRBJ2-1; the D is unclear. CDR3 size: 10 residues. Trimming took off 3 bases at V and 11 bases at J, with 8 bases between the two ends. Germline assignment: CDR1 SQVTM and CDR2 ANQGSEA. CDR3 residues: CSVEWSKQFF. The CDR3 DNA reads TGCAGCGTTGAGTGGTCTAAGCAGTTCTTC.

This clonotype was detected a few times. The CDR3 sequence: CASSSTRISGNTIYF. As DNA, the CDR3 is TGTGCCAGCAGCTCTACTCGGATCTCTGGAAACACCATATATTTT. The V and J genes are TRBV5-6 and TRBJ1-3; D ambiguous. Deletions cut 3 bases from V and 0 bases from J, with 10 bases between. This CDR3 comprises 15 residues. Germline V gene sequence: CDR1 SGHDT, CDR2 YYEEEE.

This clonotype has more than one count but fewer than ten. V and J are TRBV19 and TRBJ1-5, with D hard to call. This CDR3 has 14 amino acids. With 3 bases removed from V and 6 bases from J, the gap between germline ends came to 12 bases. Germline V gene data show CDR1 as LNHDA and CDR2 as SQIVND (reference sequence). The CDR3 reads CASSMDSGSQPQHF. The CDR3 nucleotides read TGTGCCAGTAGTATGGATTCGGGGAGTCAGCCCCAGCATTTT.

The chain uses TRBV20-1 and TRBJ2-7; D is perhaps TRBD2 (5 bases). Trimming took 3 bases from V and 0 from J, leaving 9 bases between them. The length of the CDR3 is 13 residues. CDR1 is DFQATT and CDR2 is SNEGSKA in the germline V gene (reference sequence). The DNA for the CDR3 is TGCAGTGCTAGTGAGGGTAGCTCCTACGAGCAGTACTTC. Protein product: CSASEGSSYEQYF.

The chain is built from TRBV2 and TRBJ1-5, with a tentative D call TRBD1 (5 bases). The V end was cut by 5 bases, the J end by 1 base, with 9 bases between. CDR3 length: 14 residues. Germline V gene lookup returns CDR1 SNHLY and CDR2 FYNNEI. CDR3 in DNA: TGTGCCAGCAGTTCGACAGTAAGCAATCAGCCCCAGCATTTT. It yields the protein CASSSTVSNQPQHF.

This clonotype was observed a few times. The chain has TRBV9 and TRBJ1-3; D remains ambiguous. The CDR3 is 12 amino acids. In germline, CDR1 is SGDLS, CDR2 YYNGEE. V shed 7 bases and J shed 3 bases, with 8 bases lying between them. The CDR3 coding sequence is TGTGCCAGCGGGAAGGATGGAAACACCATATATTTT. Amino acids: CASGKDGNTIYF.

The gene calls are TRBV5-4 and TRBJ2-1; D might be TRBD2 (6 bases). This CDR3 has 15 residues. From germline, CDR1 is SGHNT and CDR2 YYREEE (reference sequence). Trimming removed 0 bases from V and 6 bases from J, with 13 bases in between. CDR3 bases: TGTGCCAGCAGCTTGGCGGGTAGCGGCCTCAATGAGCAGTTCTTC. It codes for CASSLAGSGLNEQFF.

This clonotype appeared a few times. The chain is built from TRBV18 and TRBJ2-3; a possible D gene is TRBD2 (6 bases). V was cut by 1 base and J by 2 bases, with 7 bases left in between. Germline V gene sequence: CDR1 KGHSH, CDR2 LQKENI. This CDR3 is 14 amino acids long. The CDR3 here is CASSPLAVTDTQYF. The CDR3 region has the DNA TGTGCCAGCTCACCACTAGCGGTCACAGATACGCAGTATTTT. Variable domain in full (rest from reference TRBV18 and TRBJ2-3): NAGVMQNPRHLVRRRGQEARLRCSPMKGHSHVYWYRQLPEEGLKFMVYLQKENIIDESGMPKERFSAEFPKEGPSILRIQQVVRGDSAAYFCASSPLAVTDTQYFGPGTRLTVL.

The chain carries TRBV12-3 or TRBV12-4 and TRBJ2-1; 11 nucleotides align to TRBD1. This CDR3 region has 18 residues. V shed 6 bases and J 2 bases; nucleotides not matched to a gene: 12. CDR3 amino acids: CASSSRGGGQGAYNEQFF. For the CDR3, the DNA is TGTGCCAGCAGCTCCCGAGGGGGGGGACAGGGGGCCTACAATGAGCAGTTCTTC.

This clonotype was observed a handful of times. This chain uses TRBV13 with TRBJ1-1; 7 bases fit TRBD1. The V gene's germline CDR1 is PRHDT and CDR2 FYEKMQ (reference sequence). The CDR3 sequence is 15 residues long. The V segment lost 5 bases and the J segment 1 base; nucleotides outside the gene matches: 7. The CDR3 protein is CASSRGDSQNTEAFF. The CDR3 nucleotides are TGTGCCAGCAGCAGGGGGGACAGCCAGAACACTGAAGCTTTCTTT.

This clonotype has just a few counts. The rearrangement joins TRBV6-2 or TRBV6-3 to TRBJ2-3; weak D call: TRBD2 (5 bases). CDR3 length: 14 residues. CDR1 is MNHEY, CDR2 SVGEGT, per germline. V lost 5 bases, J lost 9 bases, and 18 bases lay in between. Written as DNA, the CDR3 is TGTGCCAGCAGTCCTCCGGGGAGCGGATTCACGCAGTATTTT. Protein: CASSPPGSGFTQYF.

A few counts support this clonotype. The J gene is TRBJ2-3, the V gene TRBV20-1; a weak D match, TRBD2 (6 bases). CDR3 length: 17 amino acids. Germline CDR1 DFQATT, CDR2 SNEGSKA (reference sequence). Deletions cut 3 bases from V and 1 base from J, with 20 bases between. CDR3 nucleotides: TGCAGTGCTAGCTCACCCGTCGGGTGGGAGGGCACAGATACGCAGTATTTT. Its translation: CSASSPVGWEGTDTQYF.

The sample holds a few counts of this clonotype. This chain uses TRBV10-3 with TRBJ2-3; the D gene is possibly TRBD2 (6 bases). V was pared by 4 bases and J by 7 bases, with 12 bases between. Germline CDR1 and CDR2: ENHRY and SYGVKD. The CDR3 is 13 residues long. The chain's CDR3 is CAISGWGDNTQYF. The CDR3 DNA follows: TGTGCCATCAGTGGATGGGGGGATAATACGCAGTATTTT.

There are a few counts of this clonotype. The chain has TRBV3-1 and TRBJ1-1; D not resolved. This CDR3 is built from 16 residues. With 0 bases removed from V and 0 bases from J, the gap between germline ends came to 11 bases. Per the germline V gene, CDR1 is LGHDT and CDR2 is YNNKEL (reference sequence). The chain's CDR3 is CASSQDPGDLNTEAFF. The DNA of the CDR3 is TGTGCCAGCAGCCAAGATCCCGGGGATTTGAACACTGAAGCTTTCTTT.